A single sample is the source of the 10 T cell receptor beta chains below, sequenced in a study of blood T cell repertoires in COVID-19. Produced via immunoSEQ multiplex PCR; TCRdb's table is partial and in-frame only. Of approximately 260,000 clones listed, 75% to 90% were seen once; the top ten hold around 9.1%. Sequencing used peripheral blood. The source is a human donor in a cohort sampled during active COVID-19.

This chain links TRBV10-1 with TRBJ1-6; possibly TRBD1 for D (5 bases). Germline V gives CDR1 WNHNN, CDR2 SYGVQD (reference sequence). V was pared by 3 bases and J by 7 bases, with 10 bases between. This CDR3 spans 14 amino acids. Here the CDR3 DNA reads TGCGCCAGCAGTGATCCAGGGATGAATTCACCCCTCCACTTT. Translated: CASSDPGMNSPLHF.

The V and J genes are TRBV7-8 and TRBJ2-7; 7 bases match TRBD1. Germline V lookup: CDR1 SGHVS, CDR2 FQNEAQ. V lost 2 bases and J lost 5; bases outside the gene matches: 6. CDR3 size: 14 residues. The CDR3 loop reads CASSLHRDRDEQYF. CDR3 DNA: TGTGCCAGCAGCTTACACCGAGACAGGGACGAGCAGTACTTC.

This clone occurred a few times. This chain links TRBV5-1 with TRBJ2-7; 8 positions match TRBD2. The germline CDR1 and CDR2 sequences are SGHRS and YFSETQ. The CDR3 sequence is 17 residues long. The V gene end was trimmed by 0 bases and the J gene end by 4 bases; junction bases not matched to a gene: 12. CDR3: CASSLGGVLREEYEQYF. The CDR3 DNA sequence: TGCGCCAGCAGCTTGGGTGGGGTGTTGCGGGAGGAGTACGAGCAGTACTTC.

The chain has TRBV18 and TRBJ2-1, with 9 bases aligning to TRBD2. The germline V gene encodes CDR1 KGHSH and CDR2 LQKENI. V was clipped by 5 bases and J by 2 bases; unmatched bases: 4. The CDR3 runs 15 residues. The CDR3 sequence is CASSSREGPYNEQFF. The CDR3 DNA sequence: TGTGCCAGCTCATCGCGGGAGGGTCCCTACAATGAGCAGTTCTTC.

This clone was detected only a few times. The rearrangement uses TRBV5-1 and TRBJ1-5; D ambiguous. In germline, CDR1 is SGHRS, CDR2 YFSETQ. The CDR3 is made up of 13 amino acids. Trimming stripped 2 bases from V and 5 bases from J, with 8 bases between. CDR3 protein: CASSLSPDQPQHF. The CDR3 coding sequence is TGCGCCAGCAGCTTATCCCCCGATCAGCCCCAGCATTTT. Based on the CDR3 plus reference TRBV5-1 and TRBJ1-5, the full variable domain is KAGVTQTPRYLIKTRGQQVTLSCSPISGHRSVSWYQQTPGQGLQFLFEYFSETQRNKGNFPGRFSGRQFSNSRSEMNVSTLELGDSALYLCASSLSPDQPQHFGDGTRLSIL.

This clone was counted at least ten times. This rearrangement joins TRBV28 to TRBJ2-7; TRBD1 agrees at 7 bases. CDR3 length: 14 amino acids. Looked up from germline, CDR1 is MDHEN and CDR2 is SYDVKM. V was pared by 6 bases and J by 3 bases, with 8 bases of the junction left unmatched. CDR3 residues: CASSARQGSYEQYF. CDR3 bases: TGTGCCAGCAGCGCGAGACAGGGAAGCTACGAGCAGTACTTC.

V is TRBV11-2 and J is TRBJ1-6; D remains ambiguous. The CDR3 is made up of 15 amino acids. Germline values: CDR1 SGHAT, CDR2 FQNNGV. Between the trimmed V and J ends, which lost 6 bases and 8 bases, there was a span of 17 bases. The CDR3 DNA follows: TGTGCCAGCAGTGTACTAGGGCAGAATGATTCACCCCTCCACTTT. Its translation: CASSVLGQNDSPLHF.

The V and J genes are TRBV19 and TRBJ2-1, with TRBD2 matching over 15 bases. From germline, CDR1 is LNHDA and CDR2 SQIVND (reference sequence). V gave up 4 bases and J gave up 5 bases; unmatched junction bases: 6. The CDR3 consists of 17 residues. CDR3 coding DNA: TGTGCCAGTAGTAGGGGGACTAGCGGGAGGACCAACAATGAGCAGTTCTTC. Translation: CASSRGTSGRTNNEQFF.

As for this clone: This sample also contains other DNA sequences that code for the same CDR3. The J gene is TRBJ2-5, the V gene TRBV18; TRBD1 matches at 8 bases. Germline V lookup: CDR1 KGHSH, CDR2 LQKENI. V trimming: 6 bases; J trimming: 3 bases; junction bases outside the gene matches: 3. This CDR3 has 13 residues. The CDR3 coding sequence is TGTGCCAGCTCTCCGACAGGGGAAGAGACCCAGTACTTC. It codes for CASSPTGEETQYF.

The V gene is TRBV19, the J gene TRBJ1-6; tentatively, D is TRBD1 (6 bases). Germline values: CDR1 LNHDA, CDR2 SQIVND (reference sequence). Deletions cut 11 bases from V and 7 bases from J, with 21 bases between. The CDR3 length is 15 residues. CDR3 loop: CASSGVNQYNSPLHF. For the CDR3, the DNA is TGTGCCTCTTCAGGGGTTAATCAATACAATTCACCCCTCCACTTT.